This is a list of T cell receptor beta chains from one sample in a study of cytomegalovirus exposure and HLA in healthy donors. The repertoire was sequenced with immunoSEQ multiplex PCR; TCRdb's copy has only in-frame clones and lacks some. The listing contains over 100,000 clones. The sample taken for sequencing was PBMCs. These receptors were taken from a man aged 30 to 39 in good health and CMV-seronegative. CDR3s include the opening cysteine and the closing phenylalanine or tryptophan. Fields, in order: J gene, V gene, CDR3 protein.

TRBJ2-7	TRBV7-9	CASSQRGGFDEQYF
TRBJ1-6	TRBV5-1	CASSLGTGGSPLHF
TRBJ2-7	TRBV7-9	CASSRTTSYEQYF
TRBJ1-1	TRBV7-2	CASSLGQGPREAFF
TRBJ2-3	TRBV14	CASSQVQGRNTQYF
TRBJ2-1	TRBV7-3	CASSSRGTDEQFF
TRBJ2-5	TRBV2	CASSRTPQETQYF
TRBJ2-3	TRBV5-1	CASSLIQGTDTQYF
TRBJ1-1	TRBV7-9	CASRSRDRAFFGNTEAFF
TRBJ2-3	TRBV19	CASSIGTSTDTQYF
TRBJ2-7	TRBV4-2	CASSPRQGATWEQYF
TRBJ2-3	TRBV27	CASSYLSPLSLTQPDTQYF
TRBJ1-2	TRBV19	CASSSDRGLGGYTF
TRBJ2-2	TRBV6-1	CASSEAWGGGGELFF
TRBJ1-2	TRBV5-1	CASSLGGTPGYGYTF
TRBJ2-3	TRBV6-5	CASKLADTDTQYF
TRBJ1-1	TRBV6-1	CASSYTGLNTEAFF
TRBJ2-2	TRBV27	CASSSPGLPNTGELFF
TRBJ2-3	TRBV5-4	CASSGGGPSTDTQYF
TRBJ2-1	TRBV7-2	CASSLVGGGEIYNEQFF
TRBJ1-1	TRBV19	CASSMGQGATEAFF
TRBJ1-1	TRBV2	CASSYSLQGTEAFF
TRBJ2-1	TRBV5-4	CASSSYRDIIREQFF
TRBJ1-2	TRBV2	CASKTGTGGGHGYTF
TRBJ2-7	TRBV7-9	CASSLGDRVHEQYF
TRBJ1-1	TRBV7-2	CASSLVINTEAFF
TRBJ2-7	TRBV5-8	CASSYMTGNEQYF
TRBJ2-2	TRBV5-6	CASSGLYYTGELFF
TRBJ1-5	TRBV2	CASSDRGQQPQHF
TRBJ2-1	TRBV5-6	CASSLPLRGLSYNEQFF
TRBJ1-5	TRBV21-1	CASSKFLAGRGTSNQPQHF
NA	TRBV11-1	CASSLDRGYEQYF
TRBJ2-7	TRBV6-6	CASSYSGQGGYEQYF
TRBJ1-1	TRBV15	CATSRADREAFF
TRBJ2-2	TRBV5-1	CASSERDTGELFF
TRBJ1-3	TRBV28	CASSYPGGRAASSGNTIYF
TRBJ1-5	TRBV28	CASSSNGGREVHQPQHF
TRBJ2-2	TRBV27	CARYSGGNTGELFF
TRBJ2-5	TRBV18	CASSPPGQQKETQYF
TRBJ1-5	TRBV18	CASSSLGSGSNQPQHF
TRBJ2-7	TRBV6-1	CASSPNVRGHEQYF
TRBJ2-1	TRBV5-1	CASSLGGGAGDEQFF
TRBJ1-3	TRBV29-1	CSVVGLRGGNTIYF
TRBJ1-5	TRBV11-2	CASSPQTGGPQPQHF
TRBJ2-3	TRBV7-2	CASSLRSSGKKLGTQYF
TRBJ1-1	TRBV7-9	CASSSAQGGTEAFF
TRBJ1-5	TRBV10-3	CASHSGTDSNQPQHF
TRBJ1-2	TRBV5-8	CASSLVLPGASYGYTF
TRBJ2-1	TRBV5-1	CASSPGTGKGNEQFF
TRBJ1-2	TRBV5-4	CASSTDINYGYTF